The rows below give T cell receptor beta chains drawn from one sample of a study of T cells in Graves' hyperthyroidism and ophthalmopathy. Using its own MiXCR run on the multiplex PCR reads, TCRdb lists one record per CDR3 protein. The sample has some 500,000 distinct CDR3 sequences, around 14% seen once. The sequenced sample was blood. These receptors came from a woman aged 18-29 years with Graves' hyperthyroidism. The CDR3 runs from the conserved cysteine through the conserved F or W. The D gene is left open where the match is weak. Expanded clones are given a class, and other clones once, few, many or no size at all.

d_call	clone_size	cdr3_length	v_call	j_call	cdr3_aa	cdr3_nt
TRBD1	many	19	TRBV3-1	TRBJ1-2	CASSQDTGDRGYANYGYTF	TGTGCCAGCAGCCAAGATACGGGGGACAGGGGGTATGCTAACTATGGCTACACCTTC
-	many	13	TRBV18	TRBJ1-5	CASSPSTNQPQHF	TGTGCCAGCTCCCCCTCCACCAATCAGCCCCAGCATTTT
TRBD1	-	15	TRBV4-1	TRBJ2-1	CASSQRPGQDNEQFF	TGCGCCAGCAGCCAACGACCGGGACAGGACAATGAGCAGTTCTTC
-	many	15	TRBV7-3	TRBJ2-1	CASSLNSGIYNEQFF	TGTGCCAGCAGCCTCAACAGTGGAATTTACAATGAGCAGTTCTTC
-	many	10	TRBV29-1	TRBJ2-5	CSGERETQYF	TGCAGCGGTGAACGGGAGACCCAGTACTTC
-	-	16	TRBV10-3	TRBJ2-1	CAIGKKELSSYNEQFF	TGTGCCATCGGGAAGAAAGAGCTGAGCTCCTACAATGAGCAGTTCTTC
-	few	16	TRBV7-2	TRBJ2-1	CASSFPERNRNNEQFF	TGTGCCAGCAGCTTCCCTGAGAGGAACCGAAACAATGAGCAGTTCTTC
TRBD2	few	15	TRBV20-1	TRBJ2-3	CSAPFTSGSTDTQYF	TGCAGTGCACCTTTTACTAGCGGGAGCACAGATACGCAGTATTTT
-	many	13	TRBV2	TRBJ2-2	CASSGTGTGELFF	TGTGCCAGCAGTGGGACGGGCACCGGGGAGCTGTTTTTT
-	many	18	TRBV6-1	TRBJ2-4	CASSESIGIWKAKNIQYF	TGTGCCAGCAGTGAATCTATTGGGATCTGGAAGGCCAAAAACATTCAGTACTTC
TRBD1	-	15	TRBV19	TRBJ2-4	CASSIENGQGNIQYF	TGTGCCAGTAGTATAGAAAACGGACAGGGTAACATTCAGTACTTC
-	many	15	TRBV28	TRBJ2-3	CASSKFGKTTDTQYF	TGTGCCAGCAGCAAATTTGGAAAGACCACAGATACGCAGTATTTT
-	many	14	TRBV7-9	TRBJ1-5	CASSLNGRDQPQHF	TGTGCCAGCAGCTTAAATGGACGGGATCAGCCCCAGCATTTT
-	-	14	TRBV3-1	TRBJ2-5	CASSQDLSQESQYF	TGTGCCAGCAGCCAAGACCTAAGCCAAGAGAGCCAGTACTTC
TRBD2	-	15	TRBV5-1	TRBJ2-1	CASSLASGRQDEQFF	TGCGCCAGCAGCTTGGCTAGCGGGAGGCAGGATGAGCAGTTCTTC
TRBD1	-	15	TRBV11-3	TRBJ2-3	CASSLRQGADDTQYF	TGTGCCAGCAGCTTAAGACAGGGGGCTGACGATACGCAGTATTTT
TRBD2	-	15	TRBV3-1	TRBJ2-1	CASSQTGTRDNEQFF	TGTGCCAGCAGCCAAACAGGGACTAGAGACAATGAGCAGTTCTTC
-	many	12	TRBV12-3/TRBV12-4	TRBJ1-2	CASSPSGYGYTF	TGTGCCAGCAGTCCCTCAGGCTATGGCTACACCTTC
TRBD1	few	15	TRBV28	TRBJ1-2	CASSSAGGARYGYTF	TGTGCCAGCAGCTCTGCAGGGGGCGCGAGATATGGCTACACCTTC
-	many	14	TRBV12-3/TRBV12-4	TRBJ1-2	CASSLVIGTYGYTF	TGTGCCAGCAGTTTGGTGATCGGGACCTATGGCTACACCTTC
TRBD1	many	14	TRBV28	TRBJ1-6	CASRSGTDGSPLHF	TGTGCCAGCAGATCCGGGACAGACGGTTCACCCCTCCACTTT
-	-	14	TRBV7-9	TRBJ1-5	CASSLTQSNQPQHF	TGTGCCAGCAGCTTAACGCAGAGCAATCAGCCCCAGCATTTT
-	few	17	TRBV5-1	TRBJ1-1	CASSLVYGIGGDTEAFF	TGCGCCAGCAGCTTGGTTTATGGAATCGGCGGGGACACTGAAGCTTTCTTT
-	many	13	TRBV29-1	TRBJ2-7	CSVELGRDYEQYF	TGCAGCGTTGAGTTGGGCAGAGACTACGAGCAGTACTTC
TRBD2	many	16	TRBV5-1	TRBJ2-2	CASSLPAGGNTGELFF	TGCGCCAGCAGCTTGCCAGCGGGAGGTAACACCGGGGAGCTGTTTTTT
TRBD1	many	17	TRBV6-1	TRBJ1-4	CASSEGPGDSPNEKLFF	TGTGCCAGCAGTGAAGGTCCAGGGGACAGCCCAAATGAAAAACTGTTTTTT
-	many	14	TRBV6-1	TRBJ1-2	CASSDLSRNYGYTF	TGTGCCAGCAGTGACCTATCTAGGAACTATGGCTACACCTTC
-	-	15	TRBV19	TRBJ2-1	CASVERPSSYNEQFF	TGTGCCAGTGTCGAGCGTCCGAGCTCCTACAATGAGCAGTTCTTC
-	many	11	TRBV30	TRBJ1-1	CAWARNTEAFF	TGTGCCTGGGCTAGGAACACTGAAGCTTTCTTT
TRBD2	few	16	TRBV6-6	TRBJ2-1	CASSYLPGLAGGRQFF	TGTGCCAGCAGTTACTTACCGGGACTAGCGGGAGGCCGGCAGTTCTTC
-	few	13	TRBV2	TRBJ2-7	CASSDPPSYEQYF	TGTGCCAGCAGTGACCCTCCCTCCTACGAGCAGTACTTC
-	many	14	TRBV27	TRBJ2-5	CASSPSAYQETQYF	TGTGCCAGCAGTCCCTCAGCGTACCAAGAGACCCAGTACTTC
TRBD1	many	14	TRBV12-3/TRBV12-4	TRBJ1-6	CASNSQGFNSPLHF	TGTGCCAGCAACTCACAGGGGTTCAATTCACCCCTCCACTTT
TRBD1	-	15	TRBV27	TRBJ1-4	CASSSTGGAIEKLFF	TGTGCCAGCAGTTCTACAGGGGGCGCGATTGAAAAACTGTTTTTT
-	many	12	TRBV14	TRBJ1-4	CASSPVNEKLFF	TGTGCCAGCAGCCCCGTCAATGAAAAACTGTTTTTT
-	few	16	TRBV18	TRBJ1-5	CASSPRMENSNQPQHF	TGTGCCAGCTCACCACGTATGGAGAATAGCAATCAGCCCCAGCATTTT
-	many	14	TRBV11-3	TRBJ2-7	CASSTRLAPGEQYF	TGTGCCAGCAGCACGCGCCTAGCGCCAGGGGAGCAGTACTTC
-	-	13	TRBV30	TRBJ1-5	CAWSVNGGQPQHF	TGTGCCTGGAGTGTTAACGGGGGCCAGCCCCAGCATTTT
-	-	16	TRBV7-9	TRBJ2-1	CASSVVPGPFYNEQFF	TGTGCCAGCAGCGTGGTCCCAGGGCCTTTCTACAATGAGCAGTTCTTC
TRBD1	-	17	TRBV16	TRBJ1-4	CASSQDRGFSTNEKLFF	TGTGCCAGCAGCCAAGACAGGGGCTTTTCGACTAATGAAAAACTGTTTTTT
-	many	13	TRBV19	TRBJ1-4	CAVRPPKGEKLFF	TGTGCCGTCCGGCCCCCGAAGGGGGAAAAACTGTTTTTT
TRBD1	many	15	TRBV29-1	TRBJ1-3	CSVEEDRFSGNTIYF	TGCAGCGTTGAAGAGGACAGGTTCTCTGGAAACACCATATATTTT
-	many	15	TRBV5-6	TRBJ1-1	CASSLPHKRVTEAFF	TGTGCCAGCAGCTTACCCCACAAGAGGGTCACTGAAGCTTTCTTT
-	-	14	TRBV27	TRBJ2-7	CASSLDPMAYEQYF	TGTGCCAGCAGTTTAGACCCGATGGCCTACGAGCAGTACTTC
-	few	17	TRBV6-1	TRBJ2-2	CASSRPGTRGHTGELFF	TGTGCCAGCAGTAGGCCGGGAACCAGGGGACACACCGGGGAGCTGTTTTTT
TRBD1	many	15	TRBV4-1	TRBJ2-5	CASSQDRTGEETQYF	TGCGCCAGCAGCCAAGATCGGACAGGGGAAGAGACCCAGTACTTC
-	many	15	TRBV3-1	TRBJ2-1	CASSQGRVHRGEQFF	TGTGCCAGCAGCCAAGGGCGAGTACACCGAGGTGAGCAGTTCTTC
-	many	14	TRBV10-2	TRBJ1-5	CASREQGSNQPQHF	TGCGCCAGCAGAGAACAGGGTAGCAATCAGCCCCAGCATTTT
-	-	13	TRBV6-2/TRBV6-3	TRBJ1-5	CASSFRGAEPQHF	TGTGCCAGCAGTTTCCGTGGGGCTGAGCCCCAGCATTTT
TRBD2	-	16	TRBV5-1	TRBJ2-1	CASGLAASGTYNEQFF	TGCGCCAGCGGCTTGGCCGCGAGCGGGACTTACAATGAGCAGTTCTTC
-	-	16	TRBV9	TRBJ2-1	CASSVDAGGVHNEQFF	TGTGCCAGCAGCGTAGATGCCGGGGGCGTCCACAATGAGCAGTTCTTC
TRBD1	many	17	TRBV6-1	TRBJ1-4	CASSDRGRGFANEKLFF	TGTGCCAGCAGTGACAGGGGGCGCGGATTTGCTAATGAAAAACTGTTTTTT
TRBD2	many	17	TRBV6-1	TRBJ2-7	CASSATLGAGVRYEQYF	TGTGCCAGCAGTGCCACCTTGGGAGCGGGAGTCCGCTACGAGCAGTACTTC